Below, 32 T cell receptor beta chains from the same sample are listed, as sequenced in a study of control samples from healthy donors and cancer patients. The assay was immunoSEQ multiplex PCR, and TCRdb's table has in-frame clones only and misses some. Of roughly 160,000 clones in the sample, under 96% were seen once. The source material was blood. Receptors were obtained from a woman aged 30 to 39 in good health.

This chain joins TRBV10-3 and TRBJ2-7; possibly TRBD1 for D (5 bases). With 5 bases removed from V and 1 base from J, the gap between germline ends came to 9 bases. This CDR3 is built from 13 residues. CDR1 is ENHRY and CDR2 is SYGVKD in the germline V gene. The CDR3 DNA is TGTGCCATCAGTAGGCAGGGATCCTACGAGCAGTACTTC. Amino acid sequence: CAISRQGSYEQYF.

The CDR3 nucleotides read TGTGCCAGCAGCTTGTTCGGGACCTTCACAGATACGCAGTATTTT. This sequence encodes CASSLFGTFTDTQYF. The chain couples TRBV5-4 to TRBJ2-3; the D gene could be TRBD1 or TRBD2 (5 bases each). This CDR3 contains 15 residues. The germline CDR1 and CDR2 sequences are SGHNT and YYREEE (reference sequence). V gave up 1 base and J gave up 2 bases, with 11 bases separating them.

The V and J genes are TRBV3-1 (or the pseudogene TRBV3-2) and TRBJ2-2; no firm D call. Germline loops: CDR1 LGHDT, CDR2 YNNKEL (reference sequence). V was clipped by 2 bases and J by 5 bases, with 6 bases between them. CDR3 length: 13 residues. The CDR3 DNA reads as TGTGCCAGCAGCCAACTGACAACCGGGGAGCTGTTTTTT. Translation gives CASSQLTTGELFF.

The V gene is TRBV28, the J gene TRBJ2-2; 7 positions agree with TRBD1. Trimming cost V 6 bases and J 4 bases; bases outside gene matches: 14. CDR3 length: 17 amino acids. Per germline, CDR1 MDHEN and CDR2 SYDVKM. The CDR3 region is CASSPIKGQRGTGELFF. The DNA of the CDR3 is TGTGCCAGCAGCCCGATAAAGGGACAGAGAGGCACCGGGGAGCTGTTTTTT.

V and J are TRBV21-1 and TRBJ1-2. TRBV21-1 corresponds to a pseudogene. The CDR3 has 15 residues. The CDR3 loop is CASSKEGTHNYGYTF. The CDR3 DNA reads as TGTGCCAGCAGCAAAGAGGGAACTCACAACTATGGCTACACCTTC.

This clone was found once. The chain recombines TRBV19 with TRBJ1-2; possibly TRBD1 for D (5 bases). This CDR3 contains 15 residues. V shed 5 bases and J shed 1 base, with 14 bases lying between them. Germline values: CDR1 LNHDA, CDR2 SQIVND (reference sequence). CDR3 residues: CASSPTGLINYGYTF. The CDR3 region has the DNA TGTGCCAGTAGTCCCACAGGACTAATTAACTATGGCTACACCTTC.

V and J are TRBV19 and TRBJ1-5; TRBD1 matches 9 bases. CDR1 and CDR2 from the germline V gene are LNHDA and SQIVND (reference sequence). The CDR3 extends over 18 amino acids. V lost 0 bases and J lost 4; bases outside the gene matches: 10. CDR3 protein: CASSIDPGTGYRNQPQHF. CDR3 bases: TGTGCCAGTAGTATAGATCCCGGGACAGGGTACCGTAATCAGCCCCAGCATTTT.

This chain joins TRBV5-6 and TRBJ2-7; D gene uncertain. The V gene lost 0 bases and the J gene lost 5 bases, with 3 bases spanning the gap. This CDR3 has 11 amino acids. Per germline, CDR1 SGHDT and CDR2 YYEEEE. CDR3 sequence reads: CASSLVDEQYF. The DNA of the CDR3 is TGTGCCAGCAGCTTGGTGGACGAGCAGTACTTC.

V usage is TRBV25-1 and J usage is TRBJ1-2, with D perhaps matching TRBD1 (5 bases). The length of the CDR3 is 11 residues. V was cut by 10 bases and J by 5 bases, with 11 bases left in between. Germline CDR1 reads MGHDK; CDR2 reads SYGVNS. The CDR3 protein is CATFGGYGYTF. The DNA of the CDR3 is TGTGCCACCTTCGGGGGATATGGCTACACCTTC.

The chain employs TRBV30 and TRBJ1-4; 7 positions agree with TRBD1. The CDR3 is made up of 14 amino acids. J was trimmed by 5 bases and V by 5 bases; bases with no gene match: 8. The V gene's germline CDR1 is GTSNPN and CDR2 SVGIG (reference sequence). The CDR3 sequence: CAWVEKTGNEKLFF. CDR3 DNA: TGTGCCTGGGTGGAGAAGACAGGGAATGAAAAACTGTTTTTT.

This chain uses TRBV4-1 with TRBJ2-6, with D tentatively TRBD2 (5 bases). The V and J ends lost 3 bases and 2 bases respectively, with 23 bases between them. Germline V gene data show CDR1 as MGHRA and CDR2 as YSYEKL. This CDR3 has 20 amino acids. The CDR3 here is CASSHLLRVPRRAGANVLTF. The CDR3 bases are TGCGCCAGCAGCCACCTTCTCCGGGTCCCAAGGCGGGCTGGGGCCAACGTCCTGACTTTC.

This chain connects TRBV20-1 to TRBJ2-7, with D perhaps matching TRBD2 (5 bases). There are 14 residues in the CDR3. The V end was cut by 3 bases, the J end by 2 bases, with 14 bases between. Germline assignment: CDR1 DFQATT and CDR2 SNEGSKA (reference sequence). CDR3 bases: TGCAGTGCTAGTGCGGGTTTAGGAGCCTACGAGCAGTACTTC. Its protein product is CSASAGLGAYEQYF.

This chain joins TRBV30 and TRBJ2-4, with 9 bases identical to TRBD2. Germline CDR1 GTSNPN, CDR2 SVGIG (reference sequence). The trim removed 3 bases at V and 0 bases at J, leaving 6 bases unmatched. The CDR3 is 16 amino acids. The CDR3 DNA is TGTGCCTGGAGCCTTCTAGCGGGACTAGCCAAAAACATTCAGTACTTC. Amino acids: CAWSLLAGLAKNIQYF.

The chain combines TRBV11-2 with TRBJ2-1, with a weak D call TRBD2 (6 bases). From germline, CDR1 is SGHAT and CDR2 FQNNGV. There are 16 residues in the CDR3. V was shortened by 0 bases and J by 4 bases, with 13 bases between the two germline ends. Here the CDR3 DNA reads TGTGCCAGCAGCTTAGACTTGGAGGGGAAATACAATGAGCAGTTCTTC. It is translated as CASSLDLEGKYNEQFF.

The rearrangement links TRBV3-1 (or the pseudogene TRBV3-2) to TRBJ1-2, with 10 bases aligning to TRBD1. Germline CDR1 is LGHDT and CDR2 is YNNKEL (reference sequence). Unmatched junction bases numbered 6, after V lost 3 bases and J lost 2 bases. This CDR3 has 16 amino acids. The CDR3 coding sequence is TGTGCCAGCAGCCAGGAGACAGGGGGCTTCAACTATGGCTACACCTTC. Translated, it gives CASSQETGGFNYGYTF.

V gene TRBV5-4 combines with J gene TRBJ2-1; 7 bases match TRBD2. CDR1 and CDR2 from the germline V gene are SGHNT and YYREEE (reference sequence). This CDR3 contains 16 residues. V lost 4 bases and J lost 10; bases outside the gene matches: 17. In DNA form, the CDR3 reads TGTGCCAGCAGCCCGTCGCAGAAGCGGGGAAAGGGGGAGCAGTTCTTC. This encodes CASSPSQKRGKGEQFF. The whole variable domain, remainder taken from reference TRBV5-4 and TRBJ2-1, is ETGVTQSPTHLIKTRGQQVTLRCSSQSGHNTVSWYQQALGQGPQFIFQYYREEENGRGNFPPRFSGLQFPNYSSELNVNALELDDSALYLCASSPSQKRGKGEQFFGPGTRLTVL.

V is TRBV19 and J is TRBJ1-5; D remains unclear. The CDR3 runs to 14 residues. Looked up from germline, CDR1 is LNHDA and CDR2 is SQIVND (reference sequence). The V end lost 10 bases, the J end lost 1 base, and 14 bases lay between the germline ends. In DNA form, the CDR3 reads TGTGCCACCTCGCCTTTCGGGAGCAATCAGCCCCAGCATTTT. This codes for CATSPFGSNQPQHF. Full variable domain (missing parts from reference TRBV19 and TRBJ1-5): DGGITQSPKYLFRKEGQNVTLSCEQNLNHDAMYWYRQDPGQGLRLIYYSQIVNDFQKGDIAEGYSVSREKKESFPLTVTSAQKNPTAFYLCATSPFGSNQPQHFGDGTRLSIL.

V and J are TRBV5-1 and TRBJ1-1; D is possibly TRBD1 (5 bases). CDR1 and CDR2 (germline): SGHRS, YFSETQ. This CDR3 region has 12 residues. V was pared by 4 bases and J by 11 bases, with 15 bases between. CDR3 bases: TGCGCCAGCAGCCTGCTGGGGGATGGGGCTTTCTTT. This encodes CASSLLGDGAFF.

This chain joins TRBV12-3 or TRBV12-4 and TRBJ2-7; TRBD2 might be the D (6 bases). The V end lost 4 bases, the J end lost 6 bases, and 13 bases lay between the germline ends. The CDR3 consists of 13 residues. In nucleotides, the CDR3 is TGTGCCAGCAGTTGGGGGGACGTCCGCGAGCAGTACTTC. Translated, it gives CASSWGDVREQYF.

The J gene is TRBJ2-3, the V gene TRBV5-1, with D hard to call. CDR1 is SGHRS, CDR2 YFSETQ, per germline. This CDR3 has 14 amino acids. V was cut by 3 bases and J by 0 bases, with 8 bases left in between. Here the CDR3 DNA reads TGCGCCAGCAGCTGGGTCCAGAGCACAGATACGCAGTATTTT. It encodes CASSWVQSTDTQYF. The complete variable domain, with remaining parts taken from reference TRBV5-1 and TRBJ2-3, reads KAGVTQTPRYLIKTRGQQVTLSCSPISGHRSVSWYQQTPGQGLQFLFEYFSETQRNKGNFPGRFSGRQFSNSRSEMNVSTLELGDSALYLCASSWVQSTDTQYFGPGTRLTVL.

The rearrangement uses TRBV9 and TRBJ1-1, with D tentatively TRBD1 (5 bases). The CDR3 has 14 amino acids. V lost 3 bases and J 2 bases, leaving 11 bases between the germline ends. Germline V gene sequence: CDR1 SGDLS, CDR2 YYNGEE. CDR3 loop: CASSAFTGNTEAFF. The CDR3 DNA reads TGTGCCAGCAGCGCGTTCACAGGAAACACTGAAGCTTTCTTT.

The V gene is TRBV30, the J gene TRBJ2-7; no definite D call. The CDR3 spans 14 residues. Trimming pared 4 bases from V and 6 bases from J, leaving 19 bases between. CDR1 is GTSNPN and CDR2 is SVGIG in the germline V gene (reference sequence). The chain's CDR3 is CAWTSRTTPAEQYF. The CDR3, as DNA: TGTGCCTGGACCTCCAGAACTACCCCTGCCGAGCAGTACTTC.

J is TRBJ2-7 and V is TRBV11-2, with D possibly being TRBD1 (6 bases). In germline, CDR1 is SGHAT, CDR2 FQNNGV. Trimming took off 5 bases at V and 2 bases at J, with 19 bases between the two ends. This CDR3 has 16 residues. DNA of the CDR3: TGTGCCAGCAGCAATCGTTGGACAGCTATGACCTACGAGCAGTACTTC. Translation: CASSNRWTAMTYEQYF.

The CDR3 region is CASSLRAGEGPEAFF. The CDR3 DNA reads TGTGCCAGCTCGCTCCGGGCAGGGGAGGGACCTGAAGCTTTCTTT. The V and J genes are TRBV18 and TRBJ1-1; possibly TRBD1 for D (6 bases). In germline, CDR1 is KGHSH, CDR2 LQKENI. The V end lost 6 bases, the J end lost 6 bases, and 20 bases lay between the germline ends. The CDR3 has 15 residues.

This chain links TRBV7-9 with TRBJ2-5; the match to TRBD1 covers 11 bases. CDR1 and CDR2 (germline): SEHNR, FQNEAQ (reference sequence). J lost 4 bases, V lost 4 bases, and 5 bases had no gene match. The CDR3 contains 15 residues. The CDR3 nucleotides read TGTGCCAGCAGCTCAACGGACAGGGGGCCAGAGACCCAGTACTTC. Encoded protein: CASSSTDRGPETQYF. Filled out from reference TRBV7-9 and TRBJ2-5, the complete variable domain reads DTGVSQNPRHKITKRGQNVTFRCDPISEHNRLYWYRQTLGQGPEFLTYFQNEAQLEKSRLLSDRFSAERPKGSFSTLEIQRTEQGDSAMYLCASSSTDRGPETQYFGPGTRLLVL.

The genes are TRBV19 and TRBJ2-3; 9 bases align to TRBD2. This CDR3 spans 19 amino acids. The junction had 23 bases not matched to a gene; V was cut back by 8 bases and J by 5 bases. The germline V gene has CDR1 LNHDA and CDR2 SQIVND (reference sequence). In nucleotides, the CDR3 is TGTGCCAGTTCGAGGTCGGCTAGCGGGATACCTGCTGGTATAGATACGCAGTATTTT. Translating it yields CASSRSASGIPAGIDTQYF.

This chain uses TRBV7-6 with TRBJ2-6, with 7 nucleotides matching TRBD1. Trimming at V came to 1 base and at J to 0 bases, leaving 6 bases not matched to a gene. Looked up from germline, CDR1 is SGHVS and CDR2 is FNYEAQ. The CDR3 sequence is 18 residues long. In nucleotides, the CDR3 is TGTGCCAGCAGCTTAGAGGGACAGCCGGACTCTGGGGCCAACGTCCTGACTTTC. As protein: CASSLEGQPDSGANVLTF.

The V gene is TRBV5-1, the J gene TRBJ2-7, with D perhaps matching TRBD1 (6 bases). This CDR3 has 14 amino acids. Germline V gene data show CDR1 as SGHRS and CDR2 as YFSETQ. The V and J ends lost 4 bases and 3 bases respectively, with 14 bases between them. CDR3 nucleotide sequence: TGCGCCAGCAGCCCCCTGTCAGGGGACTACGAGCAGTACTTC. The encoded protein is CASSPLSGDYEQYF.

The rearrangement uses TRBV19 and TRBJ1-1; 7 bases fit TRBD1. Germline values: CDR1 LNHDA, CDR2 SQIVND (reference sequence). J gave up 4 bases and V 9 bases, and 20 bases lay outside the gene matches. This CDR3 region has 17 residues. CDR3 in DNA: TGTGCCAGCGTGGACATCCGGAGGAGACAGGGAGGCACTGAAGCTTTCTTT. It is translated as CASVDIRRRQGGTEAFF.

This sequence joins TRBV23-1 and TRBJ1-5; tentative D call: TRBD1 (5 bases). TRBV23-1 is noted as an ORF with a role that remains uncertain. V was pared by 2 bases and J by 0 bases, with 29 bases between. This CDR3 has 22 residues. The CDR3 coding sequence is TGCGCCAGCAGTCAACCGACCGAGGGGATAAGGACAACCCACTTTAGCAATCAGCCCCAGCATTTT. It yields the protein CASSQPTEGIRTTHFSNQPQHF.

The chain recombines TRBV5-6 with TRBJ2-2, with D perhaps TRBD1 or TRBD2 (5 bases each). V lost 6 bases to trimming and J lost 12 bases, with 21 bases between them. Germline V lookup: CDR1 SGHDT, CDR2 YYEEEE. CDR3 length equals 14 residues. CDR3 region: CASNSGQGVRKLFF. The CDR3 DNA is TGTGCCAGCAACAGCGGCCAGGGCGTCAGGAAGCTGTTTTTT.

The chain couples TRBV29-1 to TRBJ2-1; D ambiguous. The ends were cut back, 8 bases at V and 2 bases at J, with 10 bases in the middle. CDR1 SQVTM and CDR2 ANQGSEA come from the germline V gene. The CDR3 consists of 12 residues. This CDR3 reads CSLVEAYNEQFF. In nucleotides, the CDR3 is TGCAGCCTGGTTGAGGCCTACAATGAGCAGTTCTTC.